These T cell receptor beta chains were read from a single sample in a study of control samples from healthy donors and cancer patients. The repertoire was sequenced with immunoSEQ multiplex PCR; TCRdb's copy has only in-frame clones and lacks some. The table lists approximately 100,000 clones, around nine tenths of them singletons. Sequencing used blood. The receptors derive from a man aged 30-40 years in good health. Each CDR3 is given with its conserved first and last residue. D genes are given only for firm matches. Not every row has a clone size; where given, it reads once, few, many or a size class.

cdr3_nt cdr3_aa j_call d_call clone_size v_call
TGTGCCAGCAGCAAAACACAGGGGGCTGGAAACACCATATATTTT CASSKTQGAGNTIYF TRBJ1-3 TRBD1 once TRBV7-2
TGTGCCAGCACCATGGGACAAGTGAAAAACATTCAGTACTTC CASTMGQVKNIQYF TRBJ2-4 . . TRBV2
TGTGCCACCAGTGATTTGCCAGATACACCTATCACGCCCCAGCATTTT CATSDLPDTPITPQHF TRBJ1-5 . . TRBV24-1
TGTGCCAGCAGCTTGGGCGGCAGGGGGGGATCCTACGAGCAGTACTTC CASSLGGRGGSYEQYF TRBJ2-7 . . TRBV5-6
TGTGCCTGGACAGGTGTTTGGGGGAACACTGAAGCTTTCTTT CAWTGVWGNTEAFF TRBJ1-1 . . TRBV30
TGCAGCGTTGTTGCGGGGAGTTCGAACACCGGGGAGCTGTTTTTT CSVVAGSSNTGELFF TRBJ2-2 . . TRBV29-1
TGTGCCAGCAGAACTAGCGGGAGTTCCTACGAGCAGTACTTC CASRTSGSSYEQYF TRBJ2-7 TRBD2 . TRBV6-5
TGTGCCAGCAGCCCCATGGGGACAGAACCAAATGAGCAGTTCTTC CASSPMGTEPNEQFF TRBJ2-1 TRBD1 . TRBV5-6
TGTGCCAGCAGCTTAGTTGGAGGGGTCGCCAAAAACATTCAGTACTTC CASSLVGGVAKNIQYF TRBJ2-4 . . TRBV7-8
TGTGCCAGCTCACCCCGGGGGGAAGAGACCCAGTACTTC CASSPRGEETQYF TRBJ2-5 TRBD2 . TRBV18
TGTGCCAGCAGTACAAGGAACACCGGGGAGCTGTTTTTT CASSTRNTGELFF TRBJ2-2 . . TRBV9
TGTGCCAGCAGCCGGACTAGCGGGACAGATACGCAGTATTTT CASSRTSGTDTQYF TRBJ2-3 TRBD2 . TRBV7-2
TGCGCCAGCAGCTCAATGGGTTGGGGGGAAGCTTTCTTT CASSSMGWGEAFF TRBJ1-1 . few TRBV5-1
TGTGCCAGCAGCCCGAACCCCAGCGGAGTGGGTTCACCCCTCCACTTT CASSPNPSGVGSPLHF TRBJ1-6 . . TRBV11-2
TGTGCCTGGAGTAAGGACAGGGGAGGGGAGACCCAGTACTTC CAWSKDRGGETQYF TRBJ2-5 TRBD1 . TRBV30
TGTGCCAGCAGCCAAGTAAGGGGGATTGGAAACACCATATATTTT CASSQVRGIGNTIYF TRBJ1-3 . . TRBV14
TGCGCCAGCAGCCTAGACACCGGGGAGCTGTTTTTT CASSLDTGELFF TRBJ2-2 . . TRBV5-1
TGCGCCAGCAGCCAAGAGTGGAGGGCGGGGGGTATAGAGACCCAGTACTTC CASSQEWRAGGIETQYF TRBJ2-5 TRBD2 . TRBV4-1
TGTGCCAGCAGGCGGACAGGGGAAGGTCAGCCCCAGCATTTT CASRRTGEGQPQHF TRBJ1-5 TRBD1 . TRBV2
TGTGCCAGTAGTAGGTCAGAATTGAACACTGAAGCTTTCTTT CASSRSELNTEAFF TRBJ1-1 . . TRBV19
TGTGCCAGCAGTGGAGGGGGTTATAATTCACCCCTCCACTTT CASSGGGYNSPLHF TRBJ1-6 . . TRBV2
TGTGCCAGCAGCGACCGAGGGGGCCGGACCACAGATACGCAGTATTTT CASSDRGGRTTDTQYF TRBJ2-3 TRBD1 few TRBV9
TGCGCCAGCAGCGGGGGACAGGGGAACACTGAAGCTTTCTTT CASSGGQGNTEAFF TRBJ1-1 TRBD1 . TRBV10-2
TGTGCCAGCAGTTACTTCGGACAGGGGTCCTACAATGAGCAGTTCTTC CASSYFGQGSYNEQFF TRBJ2-1 TRBD1 . TRBV6-5
TGTGCCAGCAGCTTGGCGGAGAATGGCTACACCTTC CASSLAENGYTF TRBJ1-2 . . TRBV5-6
TGTGCCACCAGTGGAACAGATTCCACAGATACGCAGTATTTT CATSGTDSTDTQYF TRBJ2-3 . . TRBV24-1
TGTGCCAGCTCACCGGGACAGGGGGCGAACACCGGGGAGCTGTTTTTT CASSPGQGANTGELFF TRBJ2-2 TRBD1 . TRBV18
TGTGCCAGCAGCGTAGGTCGACAGGCGGACACTGAAGCTTTCTTT CASSVGRQADTEAFF TRBJ1-1 . once TRBV9
TGCGCCAGCAGCCAGCGGGGGACCCAAGAGACCCAGTACTTC CASSQRGTQETQYF TRBJ2-5 TRBD2 . TRBV4-1
TGTGCCAGCTCACCCCCTAGACCGGGCGGGGAGCAGTACTTC CASSPPRPGGEQYF TRBJ2-7 . . TRBV18
TGTGCCAGTAGTATAGGCAGAACTAACTATGGCTACACCTTC CASSIGRTNYGYTF TRBJ1-2 . . TRBV19
TGTGCCAGCAGCTTAGCGGGGCGAGGAAACACCATATATTTT CASSLAGRGNTIYF TRBJ1-3 . . TRBV13
TGTGCCAGCAGACCCAGCGGGGGGCCGGCGTTCTTC CASRPSGGPAFF TRBJ2-1 TRBD2 . TRBV7-8
TGTGCCAGTAGTAGTTTCTCCAGCACAGATACGCAGTATTTT CASSSFSSTDTQYF TRBJ2-3 . . TRBV19
TGTGCCAGCTACTTGGGACGCCCCTTGGGCGGGGAGCTGTTTTTT CASYLGRPLGGELFF TRBJ2-2 . . TRBV19
TGTGCCAGCTCACCGGGTAGGGAAAGAGAGATCTTC CASSPGREREIF TRBJ2-1 . . TRBV18
TGTGCCAGCAGCCGACTCACCGGGGGAGAAACGTATAGCTCCTACAATGAGCAGTTCTTC CASSRLTGGETYSSYNEQFF TRBJ2-1 . . TRBV13
TGTGCCAGCTCACCAGACAGGGCGACCGGGGAGCTGTTTTTT CASSPDRATGELFF TRBJ2-2 TRBD1 . TRBV18
TGTGCCAGCAGCCAAGACTGGTTCCAAGGGCATACCTACAATGAGCAGTTCTTC CASSQDWFQGHTYNEQFF TRBJ2-1 . . TRBV14
TGCGCCAGCAGCTTGGGGGACAGGCGGTACACTGAAGCTTTCTTT CASSLGDRRYTEAFF TRBJ1-1 TRBD1 . TRBV5-1
TGTGCCAGCAGGATGGAGGACGAGTTGGGTGGCTACACCTTC CASRMEDELGGYTF TRBJ1-2 . once TRBV7-8
TGCGCCAGCAGCCGCGGGGACACCTACGAGCAGTACTTC CASSRGDTYEQYF TRBJ2-7 . . TRBV4-1
TGTGCCAGCAAAGGGGCGCCTGGAAACACCATATATTTT CASKGAPGNTIYF TRBJ1-3 . . TRBV28
TGTGCCTGGAGTGTACAGGGAACCACCGGGCAGCCCCAGCATTTT CAWSVQGTTGQPQHF TRBJ1-5 . . TRBV30
TGTGCCAGCAGGGAAACAGGCACAGATACGCAGTATTTT CASRETGTDTQYF TRBJ2-3 . . TRBV9
TGTGCCAGCAGCACCGACAGGGTCACTGAAGCTTTCTTT CASSTDRVTEAFF TRBJ1-1 TRBD1 . TRBV7-9